The clone carrying this T cell receptor (beta chain) has a count of ten or more. This specimen comes from a study of tumor-infiltrating lymphocytes in primary liver carcinoma. Researchers generated TCR beta cDNA from 500 ng of total RNA, relying on a constant-region primer. Nested multiplex PCR, run for three rounds with slightly modified ARM-PCR, yielded TCR beta libraries. One entry per CDR3 protein, called by TCRdb with MiXCR from the multiplex PCR reads. The sample holds tens of thousands of distinct CDR3 sequences; 72% are singletons and the top ten take approximately 19%. Joint extraction of RNA and DNA used roughly 20-32 mg of bulk tissue that was unsorted. Chronic HBV infection, which was untreated, was present in the patients. The origin of this receptor is a middle-aged man with primary liver carcinoma and hepatitis B virus infection. Input material: liver tumor tissue from sampling region 1. This sample's subset: tumor region T1, superior pole.

CDR3 amino acids: CASSYSVTSGSYEQYF. The CDR3 DNA reads as TGTGCCAGCAGTTACTCGGTGACTAGCGGATCCTACGAGCAGTACTTC. The V call is TRBV6-5, the J call TRBJ2-7; 9 bases are shared with TRBD2. This CDR3 is built from 16 residues. Germline trimming cut 0 bases from V and 1 base from J; bases unmatched to any gene: 4. Germline CDR1 reads MNHEY; CDR2 reads SVGAGI.